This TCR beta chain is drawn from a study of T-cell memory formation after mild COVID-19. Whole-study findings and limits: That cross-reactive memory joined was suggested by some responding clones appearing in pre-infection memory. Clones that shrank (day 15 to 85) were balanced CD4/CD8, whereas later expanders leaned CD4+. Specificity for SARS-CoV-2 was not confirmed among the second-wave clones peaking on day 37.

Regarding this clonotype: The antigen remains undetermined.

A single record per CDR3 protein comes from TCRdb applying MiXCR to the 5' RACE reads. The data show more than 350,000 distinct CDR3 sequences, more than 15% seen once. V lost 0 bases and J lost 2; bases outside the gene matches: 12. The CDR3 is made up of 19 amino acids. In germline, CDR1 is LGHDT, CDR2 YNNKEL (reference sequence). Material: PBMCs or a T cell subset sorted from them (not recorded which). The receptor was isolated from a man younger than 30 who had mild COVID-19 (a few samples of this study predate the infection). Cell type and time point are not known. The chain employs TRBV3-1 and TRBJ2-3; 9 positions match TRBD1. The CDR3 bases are TGTGCCAGCAGCCAAGACACTTTAGGGCGGGACAGGGACACAGATACGCAGTATTTT. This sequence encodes CASSQDTLGRDRDTDTQYF.